This T cell receptor beta chain is from a study of shared T cell receptors in the human thymus. Clones were read by immunoSEQ multiplex PCR, and TCRdb kept only the in-frame ones, dropping some. This sample has roughly 410,000 clones, with 85% to 95% found just once. Germline-derived CDR1 and CDR2 are SGDLS and YYNGEE. Trimming cost V 0 bases and J 0 bases, with 6 bases left between them. This CDR3 is built from 14 residues. This TCR came from a human donor. The rearrangement uses TRBV9 and TRBJ2-5, with no clear D. The specimen sequenced was thymocytes. As DNA, the CDR3 is TGTGCCAGCAGCGTAGGGATCCACCAAGAGACCCAGTACTTC. It is translated as CASSVGIHQETQYF.